The present T cell receptor (beta chain) was sequenced within a study of graft-versus-host responses after intestinal transplantation (dated by TCRdb to the early 2020s). For the study in its entirety: The transplants that recipients got were multivisceral, liver-intestinal, or isolated intestinal. After intestinal transplantation, graft-versus-host and host-versus-graft alloreactive T cell clones in the graft, circulation and bone marrow were tracked using bulk TCR-beta CDR3 sequencing. Every recipient was given anti-thymocyte globulin induction, followed by roughly 3 years of maintenance tacrolimus and steroids. Rather than going through the commercial service, samples from a few later patients were sequenced in-house on an Illumina MiSeq and processed with MiXCR. Of the roughly 23 intestinal transplant recipients enrolled in the cohort, one of whom was a retransplant, 3 patients without pretransplant specimens were excluded. To identify alloreactive clones, pre-transplant mixed lymphocyte reaction products were sequenced and compared with unstimulated pre-transplant donor and recipient T cells. A peak of at least 4% donor T cells among recipient peripheral blood mononuclear cells was the definition used for donor T cell macrochimerism. Results and caveats for the whole study, not just this receptor: Peak levels of circulating GvH clones were associated with declines in HvG clones early after transplant. Conclusions were limited by the relatively low number and heterogeneity of intestinal transplant patients. GvH clones were found in recipient bone marrow, and some of the GvH clones appeared earlier in ileal mucosa or blood, which is consistent with an intestinal mucosal origin. In the allografts of patients with donor T cell macrochimerism, GvH to HvG T cell clonal ratios were high.

This clone was seen once. Its specific antigen is unknown. Per-base qualities were not stored, and no clone one base away is much larger. After transplant, bone marrow was aspirated from the posterior iliac crest or from another site selected by the physician. Libraries were made using the immunoSEQ multiplex PCR assay. For most patients, high-throughput TCR-beta CDR3 sequencing of genomic DNA was performed by Adaptive Biotechnologies. The paper's data handling went like this. TCR sequencing data were retrieved from Adaptive's ImmunoSEQ software for 18 patients, whereas a few other patients were processed with MiXCR and VDJtools. CDR3 nucleotide sequences shared between donor and recipient were removed because their origin could not be assigned. To be classed as alloreactive, a clone needed at least 2-fold expansion over unstimulated cells and a minimum CFSE-low frequency of 0.002% (template counts) or 0.001% (read counts). Clones were considered mappable if detected in sequenced pre-transplant spleen, lymph node, or MLR CFSE-low populations of the donor or recipient. Cumulative frequency of alloreactive clones was calculated as a percentage of all sequences weighted by copy number. TCRdb took over this immuneACCESS table, retaining in-frame rearrangements with V and J assigned. Such tables are incomplete; in checked studies, under half of the missing clones stem from an unresolved V gene, and the remainder is unexplained. V and J calls and clone size are as listed in that table; D and trimming were resolved from the DNA. This sample lists some 70,000 clones; roughly 92% were detected once. The ten largest clones add up to 6.5% to 7% of the sample.

For CDR1 and CDR2, the germline V gene (reference sequence) lists LNHDA and SQIVND. Counted from cysteine to phenylalanine, this CDR3 has 16 amino acids. Of the read, only the CDR3 DNA is kept; its 48 bases are in frame from base 1. V is trimmed back by 0 bases and J by 6 bases, and the junction contains 8 bases that no gene match accounts for. Source: bone marrow, taken 700 to 750 days after intestinal transplantation. Recombination linked TRBV19 to TRBJ2-1; TRBD2 matches 7 bases in the middle. The sequence was collected from a human patient who received an intestinal transplant, so some T cells may come from the graft donor. The nucleotides are TGTGCCAGTAGTATAGATCTAGCGGTAGCTAGCAATGAGCAGTTCTTC. Its translation reads: CASSIDLAVASNEQFF.